The rows below give T cell receptor beta chains drawn from one sample of a study of T cell repertoires in cytomegalovirus infection. TCRdb independently ran MiXCR on the reads; one entry per CDR3 protein. The sample lists roughly 310,000 distinct CDR3 sequences; 15% to 20% were seen once. Material: PBMCs. The receptors were sampled from a human donor in good health (CMV status not recorded). Some clones in this sample may be carry-over from other donors' samples. Both conserved end residues are part of each CDR3.

J: TRBJ2-7
V: TRBV6-1
CDR3: CASRRGLARGYEQYF

J: TRBJ2-7
V: TRBV6-6
CDR3: CASSYGPGRVVLLEQYF

J: TRBJ2-1
V: TRBV6-2/TRBV6-3
CDR3: CASNKYTSGDSDEQFF

J: TRBJ1-2
V: TRBV9
CDR3: CASSPRAIGTARLGLYGYTF

J: TRBJ1-6
V: TRBV7-2
CDR3: CASSLATGMDSPLHF

J: TRBJ2-1
V: TRBV6-5
CDR3: CASSGSRGATYNEQFF

J: TRBJ1-6
V: TRBV11-2
CDR3: CASSFGSVSSYNSPLHF

J: TRBJ1-2
V: TRBV5-1
CDR3: CASSVGQNYGYTF

J: TRBJ2-3
V: TRBV20-1
CDR3: CSARRRGGVDTQYF

J: TRBJ2-6
V: TRBV6-1
CDR3: CASRAGESGANVLTF

J: TRBJ1-5
V: TRBV19
CDR3: CASSPNFNQPQHF

J: TRBJ2-7
V: TRBV23-1
CDR3: CASTPRASGSYEQYF

J: TRBJ1-1
V: TRBV7-9
CDR3: CASSYDRVSTEAFF

J: TRBJ1-5
V: TRBV6-6
CDR3: CASSWSGQGANNQPQHF

J: TRBJ1-4
V: TRBV15
CDR3: CATRPTGQALGKLFF

J: TRBJ2-1
V: TRBV19
CDR3: CASSQMLASEQFF

J: TRBJ2-5
V: TRBV29-1
CDR3: CSVEREEETQYF

J: TRBJ2-6
V: TRBV7-2
CDR3: CASSRSGSGANVLTF

J: TRBJ2-5
V: TRBV7-2
CDR3: CASSRPGQGWETQYF

J: TRBJ2-2
V: TRBV12-3/TRBV12-4
CDR3: CASSRSGGELFF

J: TRBJ2-2
V: TRBV7-6
CDR3: CASSARDGLATGELFF